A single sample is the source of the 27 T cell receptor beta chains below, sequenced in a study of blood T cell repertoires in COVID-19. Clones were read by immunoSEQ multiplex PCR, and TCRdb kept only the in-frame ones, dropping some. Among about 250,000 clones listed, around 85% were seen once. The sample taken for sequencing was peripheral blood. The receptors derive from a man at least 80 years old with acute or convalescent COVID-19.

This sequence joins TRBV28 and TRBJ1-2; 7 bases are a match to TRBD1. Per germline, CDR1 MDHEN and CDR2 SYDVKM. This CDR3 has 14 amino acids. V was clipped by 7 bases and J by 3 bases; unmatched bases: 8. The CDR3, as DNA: TGTGCCAGCACCCTACAGGGGCTACACTATGGCTACACCTTC. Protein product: CASTLQGLHYGYTF.

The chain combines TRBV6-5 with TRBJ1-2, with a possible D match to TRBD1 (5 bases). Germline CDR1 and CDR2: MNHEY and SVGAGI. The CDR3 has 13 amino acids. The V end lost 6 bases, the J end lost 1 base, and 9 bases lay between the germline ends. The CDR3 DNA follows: TGTGCCAGCAGACCGGACATTAACTATGGCTACACCTTC. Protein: CASRPDINYGYTF.

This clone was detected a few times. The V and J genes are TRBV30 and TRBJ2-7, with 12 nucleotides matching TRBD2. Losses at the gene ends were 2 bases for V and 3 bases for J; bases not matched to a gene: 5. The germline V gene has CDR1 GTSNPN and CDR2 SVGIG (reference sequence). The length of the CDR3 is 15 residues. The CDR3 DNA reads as TGTGCCTGGAGTCGCGGACTAGCGGGGATCTACGAGCAGTACTTC. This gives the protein CAWSRGLAGIYEQYF.

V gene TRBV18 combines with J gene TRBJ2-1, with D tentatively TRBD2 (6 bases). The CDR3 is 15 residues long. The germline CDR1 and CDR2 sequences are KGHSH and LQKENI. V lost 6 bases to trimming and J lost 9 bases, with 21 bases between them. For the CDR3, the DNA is TGTGCCAGCTCCCGGGAACAGACTAGTTCGGCTGAGCAGTTCTTC. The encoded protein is CASSREQTSSAEQFF. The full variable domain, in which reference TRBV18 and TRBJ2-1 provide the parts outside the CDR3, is NAGVMQNPRHLVRRRGQEARLRCSPMKGHSHVYWYRQLPEEGLKFMVYLQKENIIDESGMPKERFSAEFPKEGPSILRIQQVVRGDSAAYFCASSREQTSSAEQFFGPGTRLTVL.

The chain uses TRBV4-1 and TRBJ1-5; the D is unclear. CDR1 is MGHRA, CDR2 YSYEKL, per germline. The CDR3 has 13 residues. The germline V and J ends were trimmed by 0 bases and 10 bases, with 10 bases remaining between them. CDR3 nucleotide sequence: TGCGCCAGCAGCCAAGAGCTGTCGGGACCCCAGCATTTT. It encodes CASSQELSGPQHF.

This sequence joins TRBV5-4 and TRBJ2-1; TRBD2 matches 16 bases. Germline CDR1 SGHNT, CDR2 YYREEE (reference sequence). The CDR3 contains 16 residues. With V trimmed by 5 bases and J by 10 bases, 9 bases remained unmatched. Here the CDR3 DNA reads TGTGCCAGCAGACCCGGGACTAGCGGGAGGGCCGCGGAGCAGTTCTTC. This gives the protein CASRPGTSGRAAEQFF.

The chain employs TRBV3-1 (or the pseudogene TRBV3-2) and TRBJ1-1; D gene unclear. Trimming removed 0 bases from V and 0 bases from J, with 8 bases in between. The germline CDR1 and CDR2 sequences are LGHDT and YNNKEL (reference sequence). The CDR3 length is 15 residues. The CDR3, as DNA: TGTGCCAGCAGCCAAGATCGGCGGGTGAACACTGAAGCTTTCTTT. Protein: CASSQDRRVNTEAFF.

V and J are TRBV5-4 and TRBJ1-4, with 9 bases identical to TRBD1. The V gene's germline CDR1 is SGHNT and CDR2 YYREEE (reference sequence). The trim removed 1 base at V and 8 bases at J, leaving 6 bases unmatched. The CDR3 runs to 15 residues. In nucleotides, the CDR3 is TGTGCCAGCAGCTTGACAGGGGGCGCCTGGGAAAAACTGTTTTTT. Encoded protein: CASSLTGGAWEKLFF.

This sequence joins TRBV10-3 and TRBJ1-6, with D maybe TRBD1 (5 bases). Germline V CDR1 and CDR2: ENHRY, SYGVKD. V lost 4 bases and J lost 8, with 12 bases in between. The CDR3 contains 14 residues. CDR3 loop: CAISGQHSDSPLHF. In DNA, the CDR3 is TGTGCCATCAGTGGACAGCATTCAGATTCACCCCTCCACTTT.

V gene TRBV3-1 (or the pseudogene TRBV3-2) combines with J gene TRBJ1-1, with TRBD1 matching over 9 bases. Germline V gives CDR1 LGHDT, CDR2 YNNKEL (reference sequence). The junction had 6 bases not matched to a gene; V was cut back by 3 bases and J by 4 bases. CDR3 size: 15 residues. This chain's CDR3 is CASSHRPGQGTEAFF. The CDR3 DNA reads TGTGCCAGCAGCCATAGACCGGGACAGGGCACTGAAGCTTTCTTT.

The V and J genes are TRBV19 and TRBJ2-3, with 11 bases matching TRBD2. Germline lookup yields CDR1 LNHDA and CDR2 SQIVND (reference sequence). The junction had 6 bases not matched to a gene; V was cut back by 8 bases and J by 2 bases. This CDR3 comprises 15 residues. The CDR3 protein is CASAPGLAVTDTQYF. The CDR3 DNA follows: TGTGCCAGTGCTCCGGGACTAGCGGTCACAGATACGCAGTATTTT. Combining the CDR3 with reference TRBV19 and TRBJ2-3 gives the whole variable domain DGGITQSPKYLFRKEGQNVTLSCEQNLNHDAMYWYRQDPGQGLRLIYYSQIVNDFQKGDIAEGYSVSREKKESFPLTVTSAQKNPTAFYLCASAPGLAVTDTQYFGPGTRLTVL.

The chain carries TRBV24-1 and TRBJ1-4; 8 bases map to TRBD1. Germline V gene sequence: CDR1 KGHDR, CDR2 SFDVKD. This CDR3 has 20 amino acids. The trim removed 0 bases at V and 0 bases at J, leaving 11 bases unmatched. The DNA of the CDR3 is TGTGCCACCAGTGATTTGCCAGACACAGGGGGGAGAGCAACTAATGAAAAACTGTTTTTT. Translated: CATSDLPDTGGRATNEKLFF.

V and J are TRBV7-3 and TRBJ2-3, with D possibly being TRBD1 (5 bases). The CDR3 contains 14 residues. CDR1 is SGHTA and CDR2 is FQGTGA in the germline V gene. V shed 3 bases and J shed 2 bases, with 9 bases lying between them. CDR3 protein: CASSLRQITDTQYF. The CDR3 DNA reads TGTGCCAGCAGCTTGAGACAGATCACAGATACGCAGTATTTT.

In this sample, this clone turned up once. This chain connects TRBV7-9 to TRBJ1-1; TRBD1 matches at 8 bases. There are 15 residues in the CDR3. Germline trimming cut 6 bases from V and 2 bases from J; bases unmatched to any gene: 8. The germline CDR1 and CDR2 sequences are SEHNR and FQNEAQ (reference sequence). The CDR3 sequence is CASRGQGSFNTEAFF. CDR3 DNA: TGTGCCAGCAGAGGACAGGGAAGCTTTAACACTGAAGCTTTCTTT.

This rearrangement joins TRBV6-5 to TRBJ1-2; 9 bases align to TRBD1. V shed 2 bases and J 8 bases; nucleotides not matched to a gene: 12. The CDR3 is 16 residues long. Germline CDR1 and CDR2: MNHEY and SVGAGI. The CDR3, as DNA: TGTGCCAGCAGTTACCGTCCCGGGACAGGGCGTAAGGGCTACACCTTC. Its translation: CASSYRPGTGRKGYTF.

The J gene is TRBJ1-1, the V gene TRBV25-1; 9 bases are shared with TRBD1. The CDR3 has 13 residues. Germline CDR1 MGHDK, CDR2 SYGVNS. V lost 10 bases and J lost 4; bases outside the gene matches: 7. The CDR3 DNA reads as TGTGCCACCACCAGGGACAGGGTCACTGAAGCTTTCTTT. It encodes CATTRDRVTEAFF.

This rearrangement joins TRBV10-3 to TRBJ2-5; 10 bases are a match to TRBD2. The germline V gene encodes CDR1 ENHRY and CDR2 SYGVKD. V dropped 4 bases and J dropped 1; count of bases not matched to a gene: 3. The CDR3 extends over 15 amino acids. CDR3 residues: CAISVGLAAQETQYF. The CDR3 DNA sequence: TGTGCCATCAGTGTAGGACTAGCGGCCCAAGAGACCCAGTACTTC.

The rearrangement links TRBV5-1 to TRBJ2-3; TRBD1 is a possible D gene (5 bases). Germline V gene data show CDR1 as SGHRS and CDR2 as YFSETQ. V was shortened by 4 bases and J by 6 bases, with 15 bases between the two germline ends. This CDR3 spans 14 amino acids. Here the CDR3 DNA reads TGCGCCAGCAGCCCGCAGGGAAGGAGTGATACGCAGTATTTT. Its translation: CASSPQGRSDTQYF.

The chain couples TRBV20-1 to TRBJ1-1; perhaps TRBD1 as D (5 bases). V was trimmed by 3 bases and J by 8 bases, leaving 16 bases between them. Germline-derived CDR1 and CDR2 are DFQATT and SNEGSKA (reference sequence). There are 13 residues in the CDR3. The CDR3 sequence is CSASLYDSREAFF. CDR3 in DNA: TGCAGTGCTAGTCTTTATGACAGTCGGGAAGCTTTCTTT.

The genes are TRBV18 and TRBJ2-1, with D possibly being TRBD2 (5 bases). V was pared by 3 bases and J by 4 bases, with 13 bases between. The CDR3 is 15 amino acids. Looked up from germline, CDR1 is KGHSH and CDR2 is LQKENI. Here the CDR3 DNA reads TGTGCCAGCTCACCGAGGGTCCCCTCTTACAATGAGCAGTTCTTC. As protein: CASSPRVPSYNEQFF.

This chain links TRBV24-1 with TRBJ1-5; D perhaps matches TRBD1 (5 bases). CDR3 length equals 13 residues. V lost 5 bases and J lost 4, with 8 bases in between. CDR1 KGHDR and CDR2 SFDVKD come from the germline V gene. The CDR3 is CATSVSGNQPQHF. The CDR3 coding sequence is TGTGCCACCAGTGTCTCAGGGAATCAGCCCCAGCATTTT.

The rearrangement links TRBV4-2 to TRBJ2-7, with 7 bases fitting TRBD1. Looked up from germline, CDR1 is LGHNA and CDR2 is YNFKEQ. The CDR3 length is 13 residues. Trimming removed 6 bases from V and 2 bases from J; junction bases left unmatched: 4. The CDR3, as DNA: TGTGCCAGCAGTCGAGACAGGGCCTACGAGCAGTACTTC. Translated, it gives CASSRDRAYEQYF.

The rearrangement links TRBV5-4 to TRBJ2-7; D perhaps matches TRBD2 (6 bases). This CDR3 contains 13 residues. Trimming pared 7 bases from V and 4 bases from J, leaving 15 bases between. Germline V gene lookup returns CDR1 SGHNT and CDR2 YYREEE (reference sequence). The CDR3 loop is CASRAPGRYEQYF. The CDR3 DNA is TGTGCCAGCCGCGCCCCGGGGAGGTACGAGCAGTACTTC.

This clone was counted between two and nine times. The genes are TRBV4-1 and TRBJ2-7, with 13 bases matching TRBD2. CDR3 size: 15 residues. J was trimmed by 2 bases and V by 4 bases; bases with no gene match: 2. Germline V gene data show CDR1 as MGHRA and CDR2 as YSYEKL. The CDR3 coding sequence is TGCGCCAGCAGCCGAGGGACTAGCGGGACCTACGAGCAGTACTTC. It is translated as CASSRGTSGTYEQYF.

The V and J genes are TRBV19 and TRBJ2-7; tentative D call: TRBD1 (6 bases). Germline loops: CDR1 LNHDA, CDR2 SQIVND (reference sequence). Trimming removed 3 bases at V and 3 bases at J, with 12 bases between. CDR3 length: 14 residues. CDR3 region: CASSIRTDFYEQYF. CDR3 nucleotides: TGTGCCAGTAGTATCCGGACAGATTTCTACGAGCAGTACTTC.

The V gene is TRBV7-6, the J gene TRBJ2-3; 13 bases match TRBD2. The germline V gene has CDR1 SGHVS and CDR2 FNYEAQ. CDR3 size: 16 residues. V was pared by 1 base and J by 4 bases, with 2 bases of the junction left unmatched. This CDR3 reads CASSLGLAGGADTQYF. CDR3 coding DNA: TGTGCCAGCAGCTTAGGACTAGCGGGGGGTGCAGATACGCAGTATTTT.

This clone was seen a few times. CDR3 loop: CASSLVGGVQETQYF. CDR3 sequence (DNA): TGTGCCAGCAGCTTAGTAGGGGGGGTACAAGAGACCCAGTACTTC. The rearrangement links TRBV7-6 to TRBJ2-5; possible D gene TRBD2, 7 bases. Germline V gene lookup returns CDR1 SGHVS and CDR2 FNYEAQ. V lost 1 base and J 2 bases, leaving 11 bases between the germline ends. The CDR3 covers 15 residues.